The 20 T cell receptor beta chains below all came from one sample that was sequenced in a study of T cell repertoires in cytomegalovirus infection. One entry per CDR3 protein, called by TCRdb with MiXCR from the reads. Of some 700,000 distinct CDR3 sequences detected, approximately 40% appear once; the ten largest clones hold under 3.5%. The sample consisted of PBMCs. Source of these receptors: a human donor in good health (CMV status not recorded). Some clones in this sample may be carry-over from other donors' samples.

The chain couples TRBV6-1 to TRBJ1-3; TRBD1 aligns across 7 bases. The trim removed 4 bases at V and 0 bases at J, leaving 9 bases unmatched. The CDR3 loop spans 17 amino acids. CDR1 MNHNS and CDR2 SASEGT come from the germline V gene. The CDR3 nucleotides read TGTGCCAGCAGTGGAGCAAAGAGGGGGCCCTCTGGAAACACCATATATTTT. Translation gives CASSGAKRGPSGNTIYF.

The V call is TRBV5-6, the J call TRBJ1-2; no firm D call. Trimming left V 3 bases short and J 1 base short, with 13 bases between. CDR3 length equals 15 residues. Germline values: CDR1 SGHDT, CDR2 YYEEEE. The CDR3 protein is CASSSEGSLNYGYTF. CDR3 sequence (DNA): TGTGCCAGCAGCTCGGAGGGATCCCTTAACTATGGCTACACCTTC.

This clonotype has a handful of counts. The rearrangement joins TRBV4-1 to TRBJ1-2; 9 bases map to TRBD1. V shed 2 bases and J 6 bases; nucleotides not matched to a gene: 4. Germline V gene data show CDR1 as MGHRA and CDR2 as YSYEKL. There are 14 residues in the CDR3. The CDR3 here is CASSQMRDRDGYTF. CDR3 DNA sequence: TGCGCCAGCAGCCAAATGAGGGACAGGGATGGCTACACCTTC.

In this sample, this clonotype turned up a few times. The chain carries TRBV7-2 and TRBJ2-7, with D perhaps matching TRBD2 (6 bases). The germline V gene has CDR1 SGHTA and CDR2 FQGNSA. V gave up 5 bases and J gave up 3 bases, with 14 bases separating them. This CDR3 has 14 amino acids. The CDR3 region is CASSPGGLNYEQYF. In DNA form, the CDR3 reads TGTGCCAGCAGCCCCGGAGGGCTAAACTACGAGCAGTACTTC.

The table lists this clonotype with many counts. J is TRBJ2-4 and V is TRBV11-2; D possibly corresponds to TRBD1 (6 bases). V was trimmed by 2 bases and J by 8 bases, leaving 13 bases between them. Germline lookup yields CDR1 SGHAT and CDR2 FQNNGV. CDR3 length: 14 residues. In DNA form, the CDR3 reads TGTGCCAGCAGCTTACGAGGGGGTACGGACATTCAGTACTTC. Translated: CASSLRGGTDIQYF.

This chain links TRBV20-1 with TRBJ2-7; 9 positions match TRBD1. V trimming: 5 bases; J trimming: 3 bases; junction bases outside the gene matches: 8. CDR1 is DFQATT and CDR2 is SNEGSKA in the germline V gene (reference sequence). CDR3 size: 14 residues. CDR3 sequence (DNA): TGCAGTGCTCCAGCAGGACAGGGGAACTACGAGCAGTACTTC. Amino acid sequence: CSAPAGQGNYEQYF.

Concerning this clonotype itself: This may be a read error: a much more frequent sequence differs by one nucleotide. The CDR3 sequence: CASIPGKTGNEKLFF. CDR3 DNA: TGTGCCAGCATACCCGGGAAGACGGGTAATGAAAAACTGTTTTTT. The chain is built from TRBV28 and TRBJ1-4; D not resolved. The V gene's germline CDR1 is MDHEN and CDR2 SYDVKM. The ends were cut back, 7 bases at V and 4 bases at J, with 16 bases in the middle. The CDR3 runs 15 residues.

Only a few counts were recorded for this clonotype. The chain employs TRBV13 and TRBJ2-1; D is uncertain. The germline gives CDR1 PRHDT, CDR2 FYEKMQ (reference sequence). This CDR3 is 13 amino acids long. Trimming took off 0 bases at V and 7 bases at J, with 7 bases between the two ends. The CDR3 DNA sequence: TGTGCCAGCAGCTTAGGGGGGAAAAATGAGCAGTTCTTC. This sequence encodes CASSLGGKNEQFF.

The chain uses TRBV3-1 and TRBJ1-2; D not resolved. Germline V lookup: CDR1 LGHDT, CDR2 YNNKEL (reference sequence). Between the trimmed V and J ends, which lost 0 bases and 7 bases, there was a span of 12 bases. The CDR3 is made up of 14 amino acids. CDR3 sequence: CASSQDRRIGGYTF. As DNA, the CDR3 is TGTGCCAGCAGCCAAGACCGACGAATTGGTGGCTACACCTTC.

The gene calls are TRBV18 and TRBJ1-6, with TRBD1 identical over 9 bases. Germline CDR1 KGHSH, CDR2 LQKENI. This CDR3 spans 17 amino acids. With V trimmed by 1 base and J by 10 bases, 11 bases remained unmatched. CDR3: CASSPQRRDRVVSPLHF. The CDR3 nucleotides are TGTGCCAGCTCACCACAGCGCCGGGACAGGGTCGTGTCACCCCTCCACTTT.

The chain combines TRBV7-2 with TRBJ2-7; 8 positions match TRBD2. The CDR3 runs to 16 residues. Germline CDR1 reads SGHTA; CDR2 reads FQGNSA. V lost 1 base, J lost 4 bases, and 9 bases stayed unmatched. CDR3 protein: CASSLVSGGGFYEQYF. In DNA, the CDR3 is TGTGCCAGCAGCTTAGTAAGCGGGGGCGGTTTTTACGAGCAGTACTTC.

This rearrangement joins TRBV4-1 to TRBJ1-6; 8 positions match TRBD1. The CDR3 spans 19 residues. J gave up 1 base and V 0 bases, and 8 bases lay outside the gene matches. Germline CDR1 MGHRA, CDR2 YSYEKL. This CDR3 is CASSQDASGGDSYNSPLHF. CDR3 nucleotides: TGCGCCAGCAGCCAAGATGCCTCAGGGGGCGATTCCTATAATTCACCCCTCCACTTT.

This clonotype occurred a few times. This chain links TRBV11-2 with TRBJ2-5; TRBD2 agrees at 8 bases. The CDR3 has 16 residues. Germline V gene sequence: CDR1 SGHAT, CDR2 FQNNGV. After removal of 0 bases from V and 5 bases from J, the junction contained 8 bases not matched to a gene. In DNA, the CDR3 is TGTGCCAGCAGCTTAGACGTCGGGACTAGTTTTGAGACCCAGTACTTC. It yields the protein CASSLDVGTSFETQYF.

About this clonotype: A read error may explain this, as a much larger clone is one base away. Likely a read error: the CDR3 ends without its conserved phenylalanine or tryptophan. This sequence joins TRBV28 and TRBJ1-5; TRBD1 agrees at 8 bases. V was pared by 6 bases and J by 8 bases, with 9 bases of the junction left unmatched. The germline gives CDR1 MDHEN, CDR2 SYDVKM. This CDR3 is built from 14 residues. In DNA form, the CDR3 reads TGTGCCAGCAGCAGCCCTTACAGGGGGAAGCCCCAGCATTCT. It yields the protein CASSSPYRGKPQHS.

V gene TRBV7-2 combines with J gene TRBJ1-5; no definite D call. The CDR3 is 13 residues long. With 2 bases removed from V and 2 bases from J, the gap between germline ends came to 4 bases. Looked up from germline, CDR1 is SGHTA and CDR2 is FQGNSA. The CDR3 region has the DNA TGTGCCAGCAGCTTATTTGGCAATCAGCCCCAGCATTTT. It codes for CASSLFGNQPQHF.

In DNA form, the CDR3 reads TGTGCCAGCAGCATGGACGGGTATAATCAGCCCCAGCATTTT. This sequence encodes CASSMDGYNQPQHF. The chain joins TRBV5-6 to TRBJ1-5; D uncertain. Trimming took 4 bases from V and 4 from J, leaving 12 bases between them. The CDR3 is 14 residues long. Germline lookup yields CDR1 SGHDT and CDR2 YYEEEE.

V usage is TRBV6-1 and J usage is TRBJ1-2; a possible D gene is TRBD1 (5 bases). Looked up from germline, CDR1 is MNHNS and CDR2 is SASEGT. The CDR3 covers 12 residues. The V end lost 11 bases, the J end lost 4 bases, and 14 bases lay between the germline ends. Here the CDR3 reads CAGTGRIYGYTF. The CDR3 region has the DNA TGTGCCGGGACGGGACGGATCTATGGCTACACCTTC.

This clonotype was counted only a few times. The CDR3 DNA is TGTGCCACCAGTGAGGGACGACTCACAGATACGCAGTATTTT. The encoded protein is CATSEGRLTDTQYF. The V and J genes are TRBV24-1 and TRBJ2-3; D may be TRBD1 or TRBD2 (5 bases each). CDR1 and CDR2 from the germline V gene are KGHDR and SFDVKD. Trimming removed 4 bases from V and 2 bases from J, with 9 bases in between. This CDR3 is 14 amino acids long.

The rearrangement links TRBV6-5 to TRBJ2-1; 8 positions match TRBD1. The CDR3 extends over 14 amino acids. V shed 8 bases, J shed 8 bases, and the junction held 11 bases outside the gene matches. The germline gives CDR1 MNHEY, CDR2 SVGAGI. The CDR3 coding sequence is TGTGCCAGCGGGACAGGACCGCTAATCGATGAGCAGTTCTTC. This sequence encodes CASGTGPLIDEQFF.

This clonotype was recorded a few times. The chain recombines TRBV15 with TRBJ2-2; D is uncertain. The V end lost 5 bases, the J end lost 5 bases, and 9 bases lay between the germline ends. The germline V gene encodes CDR1 LNHNV and CDR2 YYDKDF (reference sequence). The length of the CDR3 is 13 residues. This CDR3 reads CATSATLTGELFF. The CDR3, as DNA: TGTGCCACCAGCGCGACTTTAACCGGGGAGCTGTTTTTT.